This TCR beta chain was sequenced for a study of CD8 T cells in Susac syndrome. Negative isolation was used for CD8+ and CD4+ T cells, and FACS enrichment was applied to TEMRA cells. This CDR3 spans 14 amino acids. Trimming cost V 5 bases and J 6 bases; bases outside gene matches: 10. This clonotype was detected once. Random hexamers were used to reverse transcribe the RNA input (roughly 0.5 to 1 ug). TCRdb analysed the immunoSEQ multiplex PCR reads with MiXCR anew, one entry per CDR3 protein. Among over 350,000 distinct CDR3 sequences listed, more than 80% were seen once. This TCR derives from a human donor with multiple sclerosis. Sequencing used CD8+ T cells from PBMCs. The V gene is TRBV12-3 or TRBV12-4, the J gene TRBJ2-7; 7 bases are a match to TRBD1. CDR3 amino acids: CASSGTARPSEQYF. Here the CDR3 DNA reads TGTGCCAGCAGTGGGACAGCTCGTCCTTCCGAGCAGTACTTC.